This entry lists 17 T cell receptor beta chains sequenced from one sample in a study of blood T cell repertoires in COVID-19 (dated by TCRdb to 2020 to 2022). Receptor libraries were prepared by the immunoSEQ multiplex PCR assay. The immuneACCESS repertoire file appears here via TCRdb, limited to in-frame rearrangements. These files lack a portion of the clones; in checked studies, under half of the deficit traces to unresolved V genes, and the cause of the others is not known. The sample table records about 70,000 clones; about 80% of these occur just once. Of the sample, about 0.8% is held by the ten largest clones. Sequencing was done on a sample of peripheral blood. The receptors derive from a woman aged 70 to 79 with acute or convalescent COVID-19.

The V gene is TRBV6-2 or TRBV6-3, the J gene TRBJ1-1; D might be TRBD1 (6 bases). Germline V lookup: CDR1 MNHEY, CDR2 SVGEGT. CDR3 length: 14 residues. The V gene lost 2 bases and the J gene lost 4 bases, with 11 bases spanning the gap. The CDR3: CASSYVKGGTEAFF. In DNA, the CDR3 is TGTGCCAGCAGTTACGTAAAAGGGGGCACTGAAGCTTTCTTT.

The chain recombines TRBV19 with TRBJ1-1; no clear D. Germline V CDR1 and CDR2: LNHDA, SQIVND (reference sequence). This CDR3 has 13 residues. Trimming cost V 5 bases and J 2 bases, with 9 bases left between them. CDR3 DNA sequence: TGTGCCAGTAGTTCCGGCGGAAACACTGAAGCTTTCTTT. It translates to CASSSGGNTEAFF.

This clone was observed once. The chain combines TRBV5-4 with TRBJ2-7; 8 bases map to TRBD1. V shed 4 bases and J 6 bases; nucleotides not matched to a gene: 12. The length of the CDR3 is 15 residues. The germline gives CDR1 SGHNT, CDR2 YYREEE (reference sequence). The CDR3 protein is CASSHDPGQAFEQYF. The CDR3 DNA sequence: TGTGCCAGCAGCCACGATCCGGGACAGGCGTTCGAGCAGTACTTC.

The gene calls are TRBV4-2 and TRBJ2-7; a weak D match, TRBD1 (5 bases). The germline V and J ends were trimmed by 0 bases and 9 bases, with 21 bases remaining between them. This CDR3 is built from 16 residues. The germline V gene encodes CDR1 LGHNA and CDR2 YNFKEQ. The CDR3 nucleotides are TGTGCCAGCAGCCAAGATCAATTGTCAGGGAAGGAAGCGCAGTACTTC. Translating gives CASSQDQLSGKEAQYF.

This chain uses TRBV2 with TRBJ1-6; D is perhaps TRBD1 (5 bases). The germline gives CDR1 SNHLY, CDR2 FYNNEI. V was pared by 6 bases and J by 7 bases, with 10 bases between. There are 13 residues in the CDR3. The CDR3 spells CASSPRQNSPLHF. CDR3 bases: TGTGCCAGCAGCCCAAGACAGAATTCACCCCTCCACTTT.

V gene TRBV27 combines with J gene TRBJ2-1, with a tentative D call TRBD1 (5 bases). The V and J ends lost 6 bases and 1 base respectively, with 7 bases between them. CDR1 is MNHEY, CDR2 SMNVEV, per germline (reference sequence). This CDR3 is built from 13 residues. For the CDR3, the DNA is TGTGCCAGCAGGGACATTTCCTACAATGAGCAGTTCTTC. Translated: CASRDISYNEQFF.

V is TRBV6-1 and J is TRBJ2-7; D remains ambiguous. Germline V gene data show CDR1 as MNHNS and CDR2 as SASEGT. This CDR3 has 18 residues. Deletions cut 1 base from V and 3 bases from J, with 22 bases between. The CDR3 is CASSEETSLVRPRYEQYF. The DNA for the CDR3 is TGTGCCAGCAGTGAAGAGACCTCTTTGGTGCGGCCCCGCTACGAGCAGTACTTC.

V and J are TRBV11-3 and TRBJ2-5; TRBD2 agrees at 11 bases. The CDR3 totals 15 residues. CDR1 SGHNT and CDR2 YENEEA come from the germline V gene. With 3 bases clipped from V and 3 bases from J, the junction kept 3 bases outside the gene matches. The CDR3, as DNA: TGTGCCAGCAGCTTCGAGGGACTAGCGGAAGAGACCCAGTACTTC. The encoded protein is CASSFEGLAEETQYF.

This chain joins TRBV6-5 and TRBJ1-3; the match to TRBD1 covers 7 bases. V lost 6 bases and J lost 1; bases outside the gene matches: 3. This CDR3 has 14 amino acids. From germline, CDR1 is MNHEY and CDR2 SVGAGI. CDR3 coding DNA: TGTGCCAGCAGCCCGACAGGGTCTGGAAACACCATATATTTT. This translates into CASSPTGSGNTIYF.

The CDR3 reads CASSPRLVPLIAYEQYF. The DNA of the CDR3 is TGTGCCAGCAGTCCCCGACTTGTACCGCTTATTGCCTACGAGCAGTACTTC. The chain couples TRBV27 to TRBJ2-7; D remains ambiguous. Germline V gene lookup returns CDR1 MNHEY and CDR2 SMNVEV (reference sequence). This CDR3 is built from 17 residues. V was cut by 5 bases and J by 2 bases, with 22 bases left in between.

V and J are TRBV7-2 and TRBJ2-6; D not certain. V was pared by 7 bases and J by 0 bases, with 10 bases between. Germline lookup yields CDR1 SGHTA and CDR2 FQGNSA. The CDR3 contains 15 residues. CDR3 DNA: TGTGCCAGCACCCCCCCGGGCTCTGGGGCCAACGTCCTGACTTTC. Translated: CASTPPGSGANVLTF.

To note about this clone: Other DNA sequences from this sample encode an identical CDR3 as well. The chain has TRBV19 and TRBJ2-1, with 7 bases fitting TRBD1. Losses at the gene ends were 3 bases for V and 8 bases for J; bases not matched to a gene: 4. The CDR3 sequence is 13 residues long. The germline CDR1 and CDR2 sequences are LNHDA and SQIVND (reference sequence). CDR3 region: CASSIGQGDEQFF. CDR3 coding DNA: TGTGCCAGTAGTATCGGGCAGGGGGATGAGCAGTTCTTC.

CDR3 sequence reads: CASSFRETNEKLFF. The DNA of the CDR3 is TGTGCCAGCAGTTTCAGGGAAACTAATGAAAAACTGTTTTTT. The chain couples TRBV7-9 to TRBJ1-4; a possible D gene is TRBD1 (5 bases). Germline lookup yields CDR1 SEHNR and CDR2 FQNEAQ (reference sequence). This CDR3 region has 14 residues. The V gene lost 6 bases and the J gene lost 1 base, with 9 bases spanning the gap.

This clone was observed a handful of times. The chain joins TRBV5-5 to TRBJ1-3; no reliable D call. This CDR3 comprises 15 residues. Per the germline V gene, CDR1 is SGHKS and CDR2 is YYEKEE (reference sequence). V was pared by 1 base and J by 0 bases, with 8 bases between. The CDR3 DNA reads as TGTGCCAGCAGCTTGTACGGTTACTCTGGAAACACCATATATTTT. This gives the protein CASSLYGYSGNTIYF.

V is TRBV24-1 and J is TRBJ1-2; 11 bases are shared with TRBD1. CDR3 size: 16 residues. CDR1 KGHDR and CDR2 SFDVKD come from the germline V gene. V was clipped by 1 base and J by 4 bases; unmatched bases: 4. CDR3 sequence (DNA): TGTGCCACCAGTGATTTTCGGGACAGGGGGTTCTATGGCTACACCTTC. Amino acids: CATSDFRDRGFYGYTF.

The chain recombines TRBV10-3 with TRBJ2-1; weak D call: TRBD2 (6 bases). Germline loops: CDR1 ENHRY, CDR2 SYGVKD. CDR3 size: 12 residues. V lost 7 bases, J lost 8 bases, and 12 bases lay in between. The CDR3 is CAIMGGSDEQFF. In nucleotides, the CDR3 is TGTGCCATCATGGGGGGTTCGGATGAGCAGTTCTTC.

This chain uses TRBV11-2 with TRBJ2-7; 9 bases map to TRBD2. CDR3 size: 15 residues. V lost 4 bases, J lost 2 bases, and 6 bases stayed unmatched. Germline V gene lookup returns CDR1 SGHAT and CDR2 FQNNGV. The CDR3 nucleotides read TGTGCCAGCAGCTCATTAGCGGGGGCCGCCTACGAGCAGTACTTC. It yields the protein CASSSLAGAAYEQYF. Supplemented by reference TRBV11-2 and TRBJ2-7, the full variable domain reads EAGVAQSPRYKIIEKRQSVAFWCNPISGHATLYWYQQILGQGPKLLIQFQNNGVVDDSQLPKDRFSAERLKGVDSTLKIQPAKLEDSAVYLCASSSLAGAAYEQYFGPGTRLTVT.